The source of this T cell receptor (beta chain) is a study of vaccination and CD4 T cells after COVID-19 (dated 2022 in TCRdb). About the full investigation: In the convalescent cohort there were six males and four females, among whom were two Hispanic individuals, seven Caucasians, two Asians and one multiracial person. Memory CD4+ T cell crossreactivity between SARS-CoV-2 and common cold coronavirus spike proteins was assessed at the TCR clonotype level in an earlier paper using these donors. Overlapping spike peptide pools from SARS-CoV-2 and from the common cold coronaviruses HCoV-NL63, HCoV-OC43 and HCoV-229E were used as culture stimuli. The spike-specific CD4+ TCR repertoire was compared before and after mRNA vaccination in fewer than eleven COVID-19 convalescent patients and a handful of infection-naive healthy vaccine recipients. Post-COVID blood samples were collected from convalescent patients a median of roughly 100 days after diagnosis, with a range of about 30 to 170 days. As controls, cultures received a CEFX viral epitope pool (the positive control), an HIV-1 Nef peptide pool (the negative control), or no peptide at all. Post-vaccine blood samples were obtained a median of around 74 days after the second vaccine dose, with a range of roughly 12 to 250 days. Participants got two doses of the Pfizer-BioNTech BNT162b2 vaccine (n=8) or two doses of the Moderna mRNA-1273 vaccine (n=2).

General study outcomes and caveats: In convalescent patients, nearly all vaccine-specific clones (304 of 307) were found to be mono-reactive for SARS-CoV-2 spike rather than cross-reactive with common cold coronaviruses. An increase in the median number of SARS-CoV-2-reactive clonotypes from 21 after infection to 38 after vaccination was observed, but the change was not found to be significant. In convalescent patients, a median roughly 85% of post-vaccine SARS-CoV-2-reactive clones were detected only after vaccination, suggesting vaccine-specific priming. Only a relatively small number of convalescent patients were included in the study, and early timepoints following natural infection were not analyzed.

Libraries were built with PCR. DNA from cultured CD4+ T cells was subjected to TCR sequencing with the Oncomine TCR Beta short-read assay at the Johns Hopkins FTIC core. The QIAamp micro DNA kit was used to extract genomic DNA from the cultured CD4+ T cells. The Oncomine TCR Beta libraries from cultured CD4+ T cells were pooled using unique dual indexes and then sequenced on an Illumina iSeq 100. Per the source publication's procedure: Non-productive sequences were removed, and CDR3s that did not start with C, did not end with F or W, or were shorter than 7 amino acids were discarded. Antigen-specific clonotypes were identified using the MANAFEST web application through comparison of peptide-stimulated wells with reference and other culture wells. An FDR below 0.05, an odds ratio above 5, and a productive frequency above 0.1% in at least two of three replicate wells were required for clones to be considered positive. Cross-reactive clonotypes were defined as significantly expanded in both SARS-CoV-2 spike wells and at least one common cold coronavirus spike condition. Similarity between CDR3 sequences was evaluated in R version 3.6.1 using Levenshtein distances (stringdist) and unrooted phylogenetic trees (ape). TCRdb reanalyzed the raw reads on its own, using fastp at Q25 for trimming and MiXCR for clone calling, and kept in-frame beta chains. One record per CDR3 amino acid sequence lists the most common genes and DNA. The V and J calls were determined by TCRdb, not by the authors. The sample yields about 9,300 distinct CDR3 sequences; nearly 35% were counted once. The ten most abundant clones make up roughly a fifth of the sample.

The sample's treatment or condition label is to be understood as: roughly 11-day PBMC culture with coronavirus spike peptide pools or control peptides (ViraFEST assay). CD4+ T cells from unexposed donors were collected before the COVID-19 pandemic (2011-2018). The ViraFEST assay was used in the study, in which antigen-specific T cells were expanded with peptide pools and expanded clonotypes were subsequently identified by TCR sequencing. Each well held 2 million to 2.5 million PBMCs cultured with approximately 9.1 ug/ml peptide pools in IMDM containing around 5% human AB serum and approximately 10 IU/ml IL-2. On days 3 and 7, half of the culture medium was replaced with fresh IL-2-containing medium. After around 11 days of culture, CD4+ T cells were isolated by negative selection using the EasySep CD4+ T cell isolation kit. As far as cell numbers permitted, CD4+ T cells from unexposed donors were tested for reactivity against SARS-CoV-2 S and N as well as four spike pools from common cold coronaviruses. Ficoll-Paque Plus gradient centrifugation was used to isolate PBMCs from whole blood, and the isolated PBMCs were then either used fresh or cryopreserved at -140C. In general, triplicate wells were set up for every culture condition. Leukapheresis product for the unexposed donors was bought commercially.

Measured from the cysteine to the phenylalanine, the CDR3 is 15 residues long. Just the 45-base CDR3 DNA is kept, in frame starting at base 1. From the germline V gene, CDR1 is SGHDN and CDR2 is FVKESK. Cut back by 0 bases and 8 bases, the V and J ends lie 11 bases apart. The table lists this clonotype with a few counts. Its antigen is unknown. Base qualities are not recorded, but no much larger clone differs from it by a single base. Material for sequencing was CD4+ T cells from blood, cultured in vitro. Recombination joined TRBV14 with TRBJ1-6; possibly the D gene is TRBD1, per 6 matching bases. The sequence was collected from a human donor in good health. The nucleotides are TGTGCCAGCAGCCAAGATCCACAGGGATATTCACCCCTCCACTTT. Translated, it gives CASSQDPQGYSPLHF.